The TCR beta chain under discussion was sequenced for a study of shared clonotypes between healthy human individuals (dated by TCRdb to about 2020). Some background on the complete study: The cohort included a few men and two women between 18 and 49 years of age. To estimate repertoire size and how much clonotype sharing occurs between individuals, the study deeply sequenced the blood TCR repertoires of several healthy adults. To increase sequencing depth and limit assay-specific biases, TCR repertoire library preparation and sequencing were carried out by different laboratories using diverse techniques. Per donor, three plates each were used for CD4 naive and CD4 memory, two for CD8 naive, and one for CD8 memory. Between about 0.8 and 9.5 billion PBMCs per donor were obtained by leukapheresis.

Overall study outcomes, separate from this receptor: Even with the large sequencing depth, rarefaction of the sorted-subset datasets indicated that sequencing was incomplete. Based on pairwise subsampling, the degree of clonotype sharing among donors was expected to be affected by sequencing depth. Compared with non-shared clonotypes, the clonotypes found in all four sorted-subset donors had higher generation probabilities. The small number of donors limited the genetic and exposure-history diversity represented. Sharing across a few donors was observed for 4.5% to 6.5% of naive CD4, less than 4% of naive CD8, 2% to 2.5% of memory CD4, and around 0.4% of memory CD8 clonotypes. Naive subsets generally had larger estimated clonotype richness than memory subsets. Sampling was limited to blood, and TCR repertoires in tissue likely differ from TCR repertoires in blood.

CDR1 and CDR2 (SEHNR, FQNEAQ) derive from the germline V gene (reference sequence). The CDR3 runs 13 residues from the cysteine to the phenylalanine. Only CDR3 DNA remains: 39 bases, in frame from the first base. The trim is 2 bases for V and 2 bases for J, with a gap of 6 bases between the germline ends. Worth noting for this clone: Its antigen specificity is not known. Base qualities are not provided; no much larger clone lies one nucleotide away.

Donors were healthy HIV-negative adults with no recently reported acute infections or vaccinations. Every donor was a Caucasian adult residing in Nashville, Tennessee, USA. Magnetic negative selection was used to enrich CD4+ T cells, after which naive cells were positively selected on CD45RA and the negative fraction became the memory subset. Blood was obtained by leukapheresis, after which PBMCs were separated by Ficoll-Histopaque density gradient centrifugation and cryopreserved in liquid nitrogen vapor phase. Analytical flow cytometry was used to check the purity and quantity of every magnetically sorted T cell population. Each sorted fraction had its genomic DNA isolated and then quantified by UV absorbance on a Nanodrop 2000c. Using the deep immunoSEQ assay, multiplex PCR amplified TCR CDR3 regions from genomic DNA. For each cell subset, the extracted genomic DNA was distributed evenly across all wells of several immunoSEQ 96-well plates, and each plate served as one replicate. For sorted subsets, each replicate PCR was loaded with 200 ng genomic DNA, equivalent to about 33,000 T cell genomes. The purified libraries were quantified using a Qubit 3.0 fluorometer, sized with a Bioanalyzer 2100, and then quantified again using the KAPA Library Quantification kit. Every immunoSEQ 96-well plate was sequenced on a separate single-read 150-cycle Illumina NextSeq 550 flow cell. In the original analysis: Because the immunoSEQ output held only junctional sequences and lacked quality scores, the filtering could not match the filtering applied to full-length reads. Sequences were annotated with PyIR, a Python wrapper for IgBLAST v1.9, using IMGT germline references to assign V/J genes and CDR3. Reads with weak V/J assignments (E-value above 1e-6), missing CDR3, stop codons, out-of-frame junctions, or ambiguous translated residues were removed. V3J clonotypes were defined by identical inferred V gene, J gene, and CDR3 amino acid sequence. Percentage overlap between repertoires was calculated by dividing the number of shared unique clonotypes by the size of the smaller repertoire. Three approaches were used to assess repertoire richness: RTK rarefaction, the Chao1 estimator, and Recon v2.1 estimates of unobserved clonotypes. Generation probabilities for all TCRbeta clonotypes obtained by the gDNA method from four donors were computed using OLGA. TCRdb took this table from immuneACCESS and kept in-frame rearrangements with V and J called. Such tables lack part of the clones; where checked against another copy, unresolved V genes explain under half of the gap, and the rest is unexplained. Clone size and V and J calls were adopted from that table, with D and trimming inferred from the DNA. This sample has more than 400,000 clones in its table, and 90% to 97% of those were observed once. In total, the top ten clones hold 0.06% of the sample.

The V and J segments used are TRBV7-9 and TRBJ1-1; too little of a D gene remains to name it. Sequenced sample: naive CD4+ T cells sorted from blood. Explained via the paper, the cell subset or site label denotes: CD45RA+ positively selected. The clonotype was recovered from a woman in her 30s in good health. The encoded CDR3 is CASSLTSNTEAFF. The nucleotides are TGTGCCAGCAGCTTAACTAGTAACACTGAAGCTTTCTTT.